This T cell receptor (beta chain) was obtained from a study of regulatory T cells in long-lasting Graves disease. This clonotype appeared many times. Time point indicated: persistent/refractory GD, antithyroid drugs over 5 years with positive TRAb. With RNA extracted from PBMCs as input, the TCR library was made. iRepertoire HTBI primers and Arm-PCR of CDR3 regions built TCR beta libraries. TCRdb fed the multiplex PCR reads into MiXCR, producing one record per CDR3 protein. Among approximately 440,000 distinct CDR3 sequences, less than 25% were seen once, and the ten largest hold approximately 26%. The V gene end was trimmed by 2 bases and the J gene end by 5 bases; junction bases not matched to a gene: 1. CDR1 is SGHAT and CDR2 is FQNNGV in the germline V gene. This CDR3 is 13 amino acids long.

The input for sequencing was peripheral blood mononuclear cells (PBMCs), taken when the disease was refractory, from a patient treated with antithyroid drugs. The rearrangement uses TRBV11-2 and TRBJ1-1; 8 bases match TRBD1. This sequence originates from a female donor with Graves disease. CDR3 loop: CASSLWTGTEAFF. DNA for the CDR3: TGTGCCAGCAGCTTATGGACAGGGACTGAAGCTTTCTTT.